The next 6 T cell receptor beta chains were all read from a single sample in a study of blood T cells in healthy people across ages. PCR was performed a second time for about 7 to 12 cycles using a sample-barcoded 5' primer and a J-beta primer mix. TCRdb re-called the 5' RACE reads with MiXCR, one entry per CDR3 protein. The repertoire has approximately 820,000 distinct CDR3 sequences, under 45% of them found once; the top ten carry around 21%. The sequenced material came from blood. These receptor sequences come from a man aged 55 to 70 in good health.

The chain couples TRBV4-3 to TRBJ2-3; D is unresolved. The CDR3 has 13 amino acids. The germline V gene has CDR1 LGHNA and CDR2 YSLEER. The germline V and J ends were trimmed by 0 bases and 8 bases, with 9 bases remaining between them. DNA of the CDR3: TGCGCCAGCAGCCAAGAGTGGGAAGGTACGCAGTATTTT. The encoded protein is CASSQEWEGTQYF.

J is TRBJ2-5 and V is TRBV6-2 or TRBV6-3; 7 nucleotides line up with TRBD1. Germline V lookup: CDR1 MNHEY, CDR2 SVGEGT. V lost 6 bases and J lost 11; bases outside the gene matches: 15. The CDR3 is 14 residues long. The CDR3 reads CASRWDSERNEQYF. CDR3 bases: TGTGCCAGCAGATGGGACAGCGAACGGAATGAGCAGTACTTC.

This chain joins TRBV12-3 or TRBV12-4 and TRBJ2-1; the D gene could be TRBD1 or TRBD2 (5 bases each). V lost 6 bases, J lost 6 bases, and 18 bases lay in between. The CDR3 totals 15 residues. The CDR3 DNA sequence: TGTGCCAGCAGCGATCCCGGGACGGTTGGCAATGAGCAGTTCTTC. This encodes CASSDPGTVGNEQFF.

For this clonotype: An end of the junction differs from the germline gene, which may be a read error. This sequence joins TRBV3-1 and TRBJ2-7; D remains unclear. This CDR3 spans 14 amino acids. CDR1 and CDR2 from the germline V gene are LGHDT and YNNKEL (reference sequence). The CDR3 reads CASSEDGNSCEQYF. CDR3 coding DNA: TGTGCCAGCAGTGAAGACGGCAACTCCTGCGAGCAGTACTTC.

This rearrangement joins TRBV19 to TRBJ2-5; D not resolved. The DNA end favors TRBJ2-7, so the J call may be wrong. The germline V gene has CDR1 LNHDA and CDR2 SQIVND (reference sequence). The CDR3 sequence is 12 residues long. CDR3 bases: TGTGCCAGTTCTGGGCAACGTTACGAGCAGTACTTC. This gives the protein CASSGQRYEQYF.

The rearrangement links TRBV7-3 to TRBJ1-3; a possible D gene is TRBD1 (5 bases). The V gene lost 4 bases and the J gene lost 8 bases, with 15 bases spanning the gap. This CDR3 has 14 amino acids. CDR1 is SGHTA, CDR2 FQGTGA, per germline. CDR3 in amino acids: CASSSTGRSDTIYF. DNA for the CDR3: TGTGCCAGCAGCTCGACGGGGCGATCGGACACCATATATTTT. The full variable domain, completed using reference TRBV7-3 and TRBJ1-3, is GAGVSQTPSNKVTEKGKYVELRCDPISGHTALYWYRQSLGQGPEFLIYFQGTGAADDSGLPNDRFFAVRPEGSVSTLKIQRTERGDSAVYLCASSSTGRSDTIYFGEGSWLTVV.